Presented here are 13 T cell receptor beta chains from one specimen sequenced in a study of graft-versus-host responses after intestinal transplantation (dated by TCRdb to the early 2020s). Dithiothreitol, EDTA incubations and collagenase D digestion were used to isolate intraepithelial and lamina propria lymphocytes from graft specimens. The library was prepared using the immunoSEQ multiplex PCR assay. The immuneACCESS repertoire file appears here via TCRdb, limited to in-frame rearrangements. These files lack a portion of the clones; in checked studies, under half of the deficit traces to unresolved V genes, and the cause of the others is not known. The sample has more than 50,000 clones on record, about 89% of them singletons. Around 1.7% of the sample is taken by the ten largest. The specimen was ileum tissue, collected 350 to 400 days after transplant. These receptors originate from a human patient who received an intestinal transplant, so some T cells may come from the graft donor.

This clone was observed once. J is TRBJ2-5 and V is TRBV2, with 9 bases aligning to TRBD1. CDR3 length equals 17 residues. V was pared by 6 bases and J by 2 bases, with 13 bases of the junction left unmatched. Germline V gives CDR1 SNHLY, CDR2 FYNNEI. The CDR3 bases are TGTGCCAGCAGAGGGGGACAGGGAATTTCCCTGCAAGAGACCCAGTACTTC. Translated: CASRGGQGISLQETQYF.

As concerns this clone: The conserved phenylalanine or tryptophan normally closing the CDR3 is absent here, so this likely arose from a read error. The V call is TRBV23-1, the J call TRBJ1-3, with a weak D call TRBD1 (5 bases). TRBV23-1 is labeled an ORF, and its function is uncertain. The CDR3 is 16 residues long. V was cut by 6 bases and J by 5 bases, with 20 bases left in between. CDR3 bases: TGCGCCAGCAGGGGGGGTGTGTGCGGAGCCCGAAACACCATATATTCT. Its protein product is CASRGGVCGARNTIYS.

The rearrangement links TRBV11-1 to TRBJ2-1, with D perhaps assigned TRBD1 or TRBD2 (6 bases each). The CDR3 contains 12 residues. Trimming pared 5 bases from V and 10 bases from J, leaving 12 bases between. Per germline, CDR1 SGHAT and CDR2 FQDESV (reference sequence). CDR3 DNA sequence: TGTGCCAGCAGCCAGGTGGGGGGCGAGCAGTTCTTC. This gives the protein CASSQVGGEQFF.

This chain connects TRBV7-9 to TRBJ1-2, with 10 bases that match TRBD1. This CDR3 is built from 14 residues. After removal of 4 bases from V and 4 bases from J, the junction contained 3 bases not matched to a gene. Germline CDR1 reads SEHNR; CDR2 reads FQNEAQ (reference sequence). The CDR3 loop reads CASSYGTGVYGYTF. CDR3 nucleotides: TGTGCCAGCAGCTACGGGACAGGGGTCTATGGCTACACCTTC.

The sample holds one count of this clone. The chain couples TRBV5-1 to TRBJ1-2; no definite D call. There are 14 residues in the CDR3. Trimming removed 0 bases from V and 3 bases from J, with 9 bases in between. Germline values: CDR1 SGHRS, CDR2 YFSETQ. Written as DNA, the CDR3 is TGCGCCAGCAGCTTGGCCGCGGGCCACTATGGCTACACCTTC. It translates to CASSLAAGHYGYTF.

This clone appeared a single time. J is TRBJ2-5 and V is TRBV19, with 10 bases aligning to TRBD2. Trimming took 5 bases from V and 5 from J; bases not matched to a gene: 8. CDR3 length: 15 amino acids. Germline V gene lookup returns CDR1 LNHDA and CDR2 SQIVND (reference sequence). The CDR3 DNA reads TGTGCCAGTAGTTATAGCGGGAGGAATTCGGAGACCCAGTACTTC. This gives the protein CASSYSGRNSETQYF.

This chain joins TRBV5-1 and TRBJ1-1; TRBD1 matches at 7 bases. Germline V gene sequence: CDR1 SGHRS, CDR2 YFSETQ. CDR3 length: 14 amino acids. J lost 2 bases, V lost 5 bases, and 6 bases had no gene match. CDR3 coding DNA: TGCGCCAGCAGTGTAGGGACAGCAAACACTGAAGCTTTCTTT. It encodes CASSVGTANTEAFF. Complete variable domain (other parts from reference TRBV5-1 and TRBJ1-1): KAGVTQTPRYLIKTRGQQVTLSCSPISGHRSVSWYQQTPGQGLQFLFEYFSETQRNKGNFPGRFSGRQFSNSRSEMNVSTLELGDSALYLCASSVGTANTEAFFGQGTRLTVV.

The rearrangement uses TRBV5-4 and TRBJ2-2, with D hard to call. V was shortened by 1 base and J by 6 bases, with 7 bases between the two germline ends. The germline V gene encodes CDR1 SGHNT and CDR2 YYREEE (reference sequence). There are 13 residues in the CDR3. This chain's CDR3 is CASSLKSPGELFF. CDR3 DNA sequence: TGTGCCAGCAGCTTGAAATCCCCCGGGGAGCTGTTTTTT.

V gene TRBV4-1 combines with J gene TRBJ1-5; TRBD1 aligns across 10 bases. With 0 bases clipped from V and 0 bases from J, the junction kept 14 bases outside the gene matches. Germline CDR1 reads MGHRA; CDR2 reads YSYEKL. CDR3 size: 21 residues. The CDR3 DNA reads TGCGCCAGCAGCCAAGATCATGTACCCGGACAGGGGGACTATAGCAATCAGCCCCAGCATTTT. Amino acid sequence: CASSQDHVPGQGDYSNQPQHF.

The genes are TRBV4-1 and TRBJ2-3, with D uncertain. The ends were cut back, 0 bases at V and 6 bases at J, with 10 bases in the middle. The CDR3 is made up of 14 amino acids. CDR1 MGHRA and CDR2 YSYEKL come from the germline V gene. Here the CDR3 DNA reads TGCGCCAGCAGCCAAGATGGAGTAGCCGATACGCAGTATTTT. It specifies CASSQDGVADTQYF.

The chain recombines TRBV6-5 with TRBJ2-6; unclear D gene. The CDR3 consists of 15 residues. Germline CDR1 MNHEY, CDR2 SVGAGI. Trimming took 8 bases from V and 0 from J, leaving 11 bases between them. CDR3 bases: TGTGCCAGCGCGCGACAACTCTCTGGGGCCAACGTCCTGACTTTC. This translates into CASARQLSGANVLTF.

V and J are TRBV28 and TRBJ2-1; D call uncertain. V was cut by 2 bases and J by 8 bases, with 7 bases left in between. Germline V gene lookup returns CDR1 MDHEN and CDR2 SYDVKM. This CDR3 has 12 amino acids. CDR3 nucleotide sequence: TGTGCCAGCAGTTTAGGAACGGATGAGCAGTTCTTC. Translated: CASSLGTDEQFF.

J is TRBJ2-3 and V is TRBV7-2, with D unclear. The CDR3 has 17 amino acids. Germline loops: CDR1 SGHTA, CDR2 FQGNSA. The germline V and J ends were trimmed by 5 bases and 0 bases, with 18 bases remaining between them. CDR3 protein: CASSPKNSGPSTDTQYF. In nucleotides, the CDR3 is TGTGCCAGCAGCCCGAAGAATTCCGGTCCCAGCACAGATACGCAGTATTTT.